The next 6 T cell receptor beta chains were all read from a single sample in a study of T-cell memory formation after mild COVID-19. TCRdb ran MiXCR on the 5' RACE reads and lists one entry per CDR3 protein. The table records a few hundred thousand distinct CDR3 sequences, 20% to 25% of them present only once. Sequences were obtained from PBMCs or a T cell subset sorted from them (not recorded which). The receptors stem from a man aged 18 to 29 who had mild COVID-19 (a few samples of this study predate the infection). Cell type and time point are not known.

CDR3 region: CASSQGYRANYGYTF. DNA of the CDR3: TGTGCCAGCAGCCAGGGGTACAGGGCTAACTATGGCTACACCTTC. The chain is built from TRBV7-2 and TRBJ1-2, with D tentatively TRBD1 (6 bases). Looked up from germline, CDR1 is SGHTA and CDR2 is FQGNSA. Trimming removed 5 bases from V and 0 bases from J, with 13 bases in between. The CDR3 length is 15 residues.

In its sample, this clonotype was seen a few times. The CDR3 DNA is TGTGCCATCAGTGACCCAGGGGGAAGGGGCACTGAAGCTTTCTTT. Translation: CAISDPGGRGTEAFF. V usage is TRBV10-3 and J usage is TRBJ1-1; 7 bases are a match to TRBD1. The V gene end was trimmed by 3 bases and the J gene end by 4 bases; junction bases not matched to a gene: 8. The germline gives CDR1 ENHRY, CDR2 SYGVKD. CDR3 length: 15 amino acids.

The rearrangement links TRBV6-2 or TRBV6-3 to TRBJ2-4, with D perhaps matching TRBD2 (7 bases). Germline V CDR1 and CDR2: MNHEY, SVGEGT. The CDR3 has 16 residues. V was trimmed by 4 bases and J by 2 bases, leaving 15 bases between them. This chain's CDR3 is CASSWWGGPPKNIQYF. As DNA, the CDR3 is TGTGCCAGCAGTTGGTGGGGGGGGCCGCCCAAAAACATTCAGTACTTC.

At least ten counts were recorded for this clonotype. The rearrangement joins TRBV5-6 to TRBJ1-4, with a weak D call TRBD1 (5 bases). The CDR3 is 15 amino acids. Germline V gene data show CDR1 as SGHDT and CDR2 as YYEEEE. The V end was cut by 4 bases, the J end by 7 bases, with 17 bases between. The CDR3 DNA is TGTGCCAGCAGCATGAGGGGAGGTGGAGTTGAAAAACTGTTTTTT. This encodes CASSMRGGGVEKLFF.

V gene TRBV6-2 or TRBV6-3 combines with J gene TRBJ1-5; D is perhaps TRBD1 (5 bases). Germline loops: CDR1 MNHEY, CDR2 SVGEGT. This CDR3 has 14 amino acids. Trimming stripped 6 bases from V and 3 bases from J, with 12 bases between. The CDR3 spells CASSPGQTNQPQHF. CDR3 DNA: TGTGCCAGCAGCCCGGGGCAGACCAATCAGCCCCAGCATTTT.

This clonotype was counted ten times or more. V is TRBV7-2 and J is TRBJ1-2; D unresolved. The V gene lost 6 bases and the J gene lost 3 bases, with 8 bases spanning the gap. The CDR3 length is 12 residues. The germline V gene has CDR1 SGHTA and CDR2 FQGNSA. CDR3 sequence (DNA): TGTGCCAGCAGTTTCTCCGACTATGGCTACACCTTC. Residues: CASSFSDYGYTF.